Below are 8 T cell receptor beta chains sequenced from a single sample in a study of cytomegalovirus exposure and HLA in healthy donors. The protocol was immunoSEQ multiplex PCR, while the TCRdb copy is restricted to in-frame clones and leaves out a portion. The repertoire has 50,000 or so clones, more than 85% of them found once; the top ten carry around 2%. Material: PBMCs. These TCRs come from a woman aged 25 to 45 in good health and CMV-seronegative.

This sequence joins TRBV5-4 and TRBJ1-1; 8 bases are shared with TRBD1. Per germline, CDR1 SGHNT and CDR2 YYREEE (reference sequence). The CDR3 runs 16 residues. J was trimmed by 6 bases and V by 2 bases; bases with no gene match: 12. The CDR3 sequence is CASSFGQGAGLAEAFF. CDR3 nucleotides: TGTGCCAGCAGCTTCGGCCAGGGGGCGGGTCTCGCTGAAGCTTTCTTT.

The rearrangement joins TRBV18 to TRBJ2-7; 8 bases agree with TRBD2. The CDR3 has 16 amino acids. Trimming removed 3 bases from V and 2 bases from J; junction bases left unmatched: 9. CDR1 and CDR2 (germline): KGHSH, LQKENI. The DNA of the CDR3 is TGTGCCAGCTCACCTAGGGGGATAGCGGGAACCTACGAGCAGTACTTC. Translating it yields CASSPRGIAGTYEQYF.

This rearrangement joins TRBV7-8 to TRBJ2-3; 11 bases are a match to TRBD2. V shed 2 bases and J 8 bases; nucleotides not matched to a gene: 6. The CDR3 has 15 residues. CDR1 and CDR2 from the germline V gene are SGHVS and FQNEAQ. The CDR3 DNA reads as TGTGCCAGCAGCTTAAAACTAGCGGGAGATGGTACGCAGTATTTT. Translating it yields CASSLKLAGDGTQYF.

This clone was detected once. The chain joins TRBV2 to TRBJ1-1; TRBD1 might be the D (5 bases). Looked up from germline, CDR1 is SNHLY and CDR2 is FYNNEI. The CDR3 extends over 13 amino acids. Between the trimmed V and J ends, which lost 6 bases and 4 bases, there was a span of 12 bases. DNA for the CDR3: TGTGCCAGCAGGGCCCGACAGATCACTGAAGCTTTCTTT. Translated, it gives CASRARQITEAFF.

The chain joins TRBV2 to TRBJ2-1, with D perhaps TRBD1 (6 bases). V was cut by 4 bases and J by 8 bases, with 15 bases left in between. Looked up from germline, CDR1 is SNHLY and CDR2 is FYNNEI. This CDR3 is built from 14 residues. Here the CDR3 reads CASSVLSAGDEQFF. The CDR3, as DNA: TGTGCCAGCAGTGTCTTAAGTGCAGGGGATGAGCAGTTCTTC.

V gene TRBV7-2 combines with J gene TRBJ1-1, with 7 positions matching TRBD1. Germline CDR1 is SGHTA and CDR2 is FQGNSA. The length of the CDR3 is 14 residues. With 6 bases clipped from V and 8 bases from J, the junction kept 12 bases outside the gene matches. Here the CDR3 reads CASRPGQQNMEAFF. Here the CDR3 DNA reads TGTGCCAGCAGACCGGGACAGCAAAACATGGAAGCTTTCTTT.

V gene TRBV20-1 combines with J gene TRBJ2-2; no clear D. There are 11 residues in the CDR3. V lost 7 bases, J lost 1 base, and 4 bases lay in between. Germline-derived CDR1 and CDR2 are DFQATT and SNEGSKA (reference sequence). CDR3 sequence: CSGVNTGELFF. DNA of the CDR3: TGCAGTGGAGTGAACACCGGGGAGCTGTTTTTT.

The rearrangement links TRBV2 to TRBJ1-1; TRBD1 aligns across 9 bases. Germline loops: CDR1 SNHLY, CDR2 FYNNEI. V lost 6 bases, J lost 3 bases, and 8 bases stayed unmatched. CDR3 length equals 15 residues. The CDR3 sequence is CASSRDRGGDTEAFF. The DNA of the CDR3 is TGTGCCAGCAGCAGAGACAGGGGGGGCGACACTGAAGCTTTCTTT.